A single sample is the source of the 18 T cell receptor beta chains below, sequenced in a study of T cell responses to AZD1222 COVID-19 vaccine. Profiling relied on immunoSEQ multiplex PCR, and the TCRdb table lists in-frame clones only, not all of them. Among about 140,000 clones listed, approximately 90% were seen once. This sample comprised peripheral blood, obtained 28 days after the second AZD1222 dose. These TCRs come from an adult who received the AZD1222 COVID-19 vaccine.

The chain joins TRBV7-8 to TRBJ2-2; D unresolved. This CDR3 is built from 14 residues. Germline lookup yields CDR1 SGHVS and CDR2 FQNEAQ. The V end was cut by 2 bases, the J end by 4 bases, with 8 bases between. CDR3 nucleotides: TGTGCCAGCAGCTTATTTGGCGGCACCGGGGAGCTGTTTTTT. This translates into CASSLFGGTGELFF.

With respect to this clone: The sample holds other DNA sequences that translate to the same CDR3. This chain links TRBV2 with TRBJ2-1; D gene ambiguous. The germline V gene encodes CDR1 SNHLY and CDR2 FYNNEI. V was cut by 7 bases and J by 5 bases, with 6 bases left in between. This CDR3 spans 11 amino acids. The CDR3 sequence is CASTRNNEQFF. CDR3 nucleotides: TGTGCCAGCACGAGAAACAATGAGCAGTTCTTC.

The rearrangement joins TRBV27 to TRBJ2-7; 7 bases are shared with TRBD2. The CDR3 runs to 14 residues. CDR1 and CDR2 (germline): MNHEY, SMNVEV (reference sequence). J gave up 3 bases and V 4 bases, and 6 bases lay outside the gene matches. The CDR3 nucleotides read TGTGCCAGCAGTTCCGGGACTACCTACTACGAGCAGTACTTC. It codes for CASSSGTTYYEQYF.

This clone was picked up one time. The chain links TRBV7-3 to TRBJ2-7, with a weak D call TRBD2 (6 bases). This CDR3 contains 15 residues. Trimming shortened V by 5 bases and J by 2 bases, and 16 bases separated the two germline ends. Germline CDR1 and CDR2: SGHTA and FQGTGA. In nucleotides, the CDR3 is TGTGCCAGCAGCCTCGGACTACCTGATACCTACGAGCAGTACTTC. Translated: CASSLGLPDTYEQYF.

This sequence joins TRBV4-3 and TRBJ1-1; D gene unclear. This CDR3 comprises 14 residues. In germline, CDR1 is LGHNA, CDR2 YSLEER. The V and J ends lost 3 bases and 1 base respectively, with 9 bases between them. Written as DNA, the CDR3 is TGCGCCAGCAGCCAGGTAGACGGGAACACTGAAGCTTTCTTT. It codes for CASSQVDGNTEAFF.

This rearrangement joins TRBV10-3 to TRBJ1-2; TRBD1 might be the D (5 bases). The CDR3 spans 13 residues. The germline V and J ends were trimmed by 2 bases and 4 bases, with 8 bases remaining between them. Germline assignment: CDR1 ENHRY and CDR2 SYGVKD. The CDR3, as DNA: TGTGCCATCAGTGAGGAGGGGCGCTATGGCTACACCTTC. This gives the protein CAISEEGRYGYTF.

The CDR3 loop is CASTLEAAGNTIYF. DNA of the CDR3: TGTGCCAGCACTTTGGAGGCGGCTGGAAACACCATATATTTT. The V and J genes are TRBV7-9 and TRBJ1-3; D is unresolved. Trimming removed 7 bases from V and 2 bases from J, with 12 bases in between. CDR3 length equals 14 residues. Germline loops: CDR1 SEHNR, CDR2 FQNEAQ (reference sequence).

The gene calls are TRBV4-2 and TRBJ2-1, with D possibly called TRBD1 or TRBD2 (5 bases each). The ends were cut back, 1 base at V and 1 base at J, with 23 bases in the middle. Germline assignment: CDR1 LGHNA and CDR2 YNFKEQ. This CDR3 is built from 20 residues. The CDR3 DNA sequence: TGTGCCAGCAGCCAAGTCTCCCGTGGGGGTGAGGGCCGGTCCTACAATGAGCAGTTCTTC. Amino acid sequence: CASSQVSRGGEGRSYNEQFF.

The chain carries TRBV5-1 and TRBJ1-5, with 8 bases aligning to TRBD1. This CDR3 spans 15 amino acids. Germline CDR1 reads SGHRS; CDR2 reads YFSETQ. V shed 4 bases, J shed 5 bases, and the junction held 8 bases outside the gene matches. This CDR3 is CASSPQGADDQPQHF. In DNA form, the CDR3 reads TGCGCCAGCAGCCCTCAGGGGGCGGATGATCAGCCCCAGCATTTT.

J is TRBJ2-3 and V is TRBV12-5; TRBD2 matches 9 bases. Germline V gives CDR1 LGHNT, CDR2 FRNRAP. The CDR3 is 20 residues long. The V segment lost 3 bases and the J segment 6 bases; nucleotides outside the gene matches: 22. This CDR3 reads CASGFTGTATSGVPPDTQYF. The DNA of the CDR3 is TGTGCTAGTGGTTTCACCGGGACAGCGACTAGCGGAGTCCCTCCGGATACGCAGTATTTT.

The chain has TRBV18 and TRBJ2-1; D call uncertain. This CDR3 is 13 amino acids long. Germline V gene data show CDR1 as KGHSH and CDR2 as LQKENI. V gave up 3 bases and J gave up 6 bases, with 9 bases separating them. CDR3 loop: CASSPGPLNEQFF. The DNA of the CDR3 is TGTGCCAGCTCACCCGGGCCCCTCAATGAGCAGTTCTTC. The full variable domain, rest sourced from reference TRBV18 and TRBJ2-1, is NAGVMQNPRHLVRRRGQEARLRCSPMKGHSHVYWYRQLPEEGLKFMVYLQKENIIDESGMPKERFSAEFPKEGPSILRIQQVVRGDSAAYFCASSPGPLNEQFFGPGTRLTVL.

The gene calls are TRBV9 and TRBJ2-5; TRBD2 matches 14 bases. Germline V CDR1 and CDR2: SGDLS, YYNGEE. The CDR3 is made up of 15 amino acids. V lost 3 bases and J lost 4; bases outside the gene matches: 2. CDR3 sequence: CASSAGTSGRETQYF. CDR3 bases: TGTGCCAGCAGCGCCGGGACTAGCGGGAGAGAGACCCAGTACTTC.

CDR3 nucleotides: TGTGCCAGCGTGGGACAGGACCCCTACGAGCAGTACTTC. Its translation is CASVGQDPYEQYF. The chain is built from TRBV11-2 and TRBJ2-7, with 8 bases lining up with TRBD1. The junction had 5 bases not matched to a gene; V was cut back by 8 bases and J by 2 bases. This CDR3 region has 13 residues. CDR1 and CDR2 (germline): SGHAT, FQNNGV.

J is TRBJ2-2 and V is TRBV3-1 (or the pseudogene TRBV3-2); D not certain. The germline V gene has CDR1 LGHDT and CDR2 YNNKEL (reference sequence). The CDR3 contains 12 residues. V gave up 1 base and J gave up 6 bases, with 3 bases separating them. CDR3 DNA sequence: TGTGCCAGCAGCCAAGCCGCCGGGGAGCTGTTTTTT. Its protein product is CASSQAAGELFF.

The chain employs TRBV11-2 and TRBJ1-1; tentatively, D is TRBD1 (6 bases). Between the trimmed V and J ends, which lost 4 bases and 1 base, there was a span of 10 bases. Germline V gives CDR1 SGHAT, CDR2 FQNNGV. CDR3 size: 14 residues. DNA for the CDR3: TGTGCCAGCAGCTCCGGGGGCCCGAACACTGAAGCTTTCTTT. Residues: CASSSGGPNTEAFF.

The genes are TRBV27 and TRBJ2-3, with D unresolved. V was cut by 0 bases and J by 5 bases, with 6 bases left in between. Germline values: CDR1 MNHEY, CDR2 SMNVEV (reference sequence). The CDR3 spans 13 residues. Written as DNA, the CDR3 is TGTGCCAGCAGTTTATCCCCCGAAGATACGCAGTATTTT. Translated: CASSLSPEDTQYF.

V usage is TRBV19 and J usage is TRBJ1-1, with TRBD1 matching 9 bases. This CDR3 has 17 amino acids. J was trimmed by 1 base and V by 3 bases; bases with no gene match: 9. Germline values: CDR1 LNHDA, CDR2 SQIVND (reference sequence). The CDR3 DNA is TGTGCCAGTAGTATCGTCCCGGGACAGGGAGCGAACACTGAAGCTTTCTTT. This codes for CASSIVPGQGANTEAFF. The variable domain in full, with the rest retrieved from reference TRBV19 and TRBJ1-1, is DGGITQSPKYLFRKEGQNVTLSCEQNLNHDAMYWYRQDPGQGLRLIYYSQIVNDFQKGDIAEGYSVSREKKESFPLTVTSAQKNPTAFYLCASSIVPGQGANTEAFFGQGTRLTVV.

The chain carries TRBV5-1 and TRBJ2-1; TRBD2 matches at 8 bases. CDR1 and CDR2 (germline): SGHRS, YFSETQ. V dropped 2 bases and J dropped 4; count of bases not matched to a gene: 5. The CDR3 runs to 15 residues. The CDR3 region is CASSLAGVEYNEQFF. CDR3 DNA: TGCGCCAGCAGCTTAGCGGGAGTAGAATACAATGAGCAGTTCTTC. Variable domain in full (rest from reference TRBV5-1 and TRBJ2-1): KAGVTQTPRYLIKTRGQQVTLSCSPISGHRSVSWYQQTPGQGLQFLFEYFSETQRNKGNFPGRFSGRQFSNSRSEMNVSTLELGDSALYLCASSLAGVEYNEQFFGPGTRLTVL.